One and the same sample provided the 26 T cell receptor beta chains below, sequenced in a study of blood T cells in healthy people across ages. Through a sample-barcoded 5' primer and a J-beta primer mix, a second PCR was run for roughly 7 to 12 cycles. In TCRdb, the 5' RACE reads were re-called with MiXCR into one record per CDR3 protein. The table records approximately 690,000 distinct CDR3 sequences, under 65% of them present only once. Sequenced sample: blood. Receptors were obtained from a man aged 60 to 69 in good health.

V and J are TRBV12-3 or TRBV12-4 and TRBJ1-4; D gene unclear. The CDR3 has 14 residues. Trimming pared 3 bases from V and 8 bases from J, leaving 13 bases between. The CDR3 sequence: CASSLGRIGEKLFF. The DNA for the CDR3 is TGTGCCAGCAGTTTGGGCAGAATAGGAGAAAAACTGTTTTTT.

The chain recombines TRBV15 with TRBJ2-1; unclear D gene. The length of the CDR3 is 15 residues. V lost 0 bases, J lost 1 base, and 7 bases lay in between. The germline V gene encodes CDR1 LNHNV and CDR2 YYDKDF (reference sequence). CDR3 in amino acids: CATSRDRASYNEQFF. For the CDR3, the DNA is TGTGCCACCAGCAGAGATAGGGCGTCCTACAATGAGCAGTTCTTC.

This clonotype was seen just once. The chain carries TRBV12-3 or TRBV12-4 and TRBJ2-5; a possible D gene is TRBD1 (5 bases). The CDR3 has 15 residues. Trimming shortened V by 1 base and J by 6 bases, and 15 bases separated the two germline ends. For the CDR3, the DNA is TGTGCCAGCAGTTTAGTAGGGGCGCTCAGAAAGACCCAGTACTTC. Encoded protein: CASSLVGALRKTQYF.

The V and J genes are TRBV14 and TRBJ2-4; TRBD1 might be the D (6 bases). Matching the DNA end better, TRBJ2-5 makes the J call doubtful. CDR3 length equals 16 residues. Per the germline V gene, CDR1 is SGHDN and CDR2 is FVKESK. The CDR3 nucleotides read TGTGCCAGCAGCTCTGCAGGGGCTAGAAAGGGAGAGACCCAGTACTTC. It is translated as CASSSAGARKGETQYF.

This clonotype turned up a few times. The chain is built from TRBV20-1 and TRBJ2-1; 8 positions agree with TRBD2. The CDR3 extends over 16 amino acids. Germline CDR1 reads DFQATT; CDR2 reads SNEGSKA (reference sequence). Trimming at V came to 3 bases and at J to 4 bases, leaving 11 bases not matched to a gene. The CDR3 here is CSARSSGGPFYNEQFF. CDR3 sequence (DNA): TGCAGTGCTAGGTCGAGCGGGGGCCCCTTTTACAATGAGCAGTTCTTC.

This clonotype was counted only a few times. The CDR3: CSADGGQETQYF. The CDR3 DNA is TGCAGTGCTGACGGGGGCCAAGAGACCCAGTACTTC. The rearrangement joins TRBV20-1 to TRBJ2-5; D is possibly TRBD2 (6 bases). This CDR3 is built from 12 residues. Germline CDR1 is DFQATT and CDR2 is SNEGSKA (reference sequence). Trimming left V 5 bases short and J 1 base short, with 8 bases between.

V is TRBV18 and J is TRBJ2-5; weak D call: TRBD2 (5 bases). The CDR3 runs 17 residues. CDR1 and CDR2 from the germline V gene are KGHSH and LQKENI. The V end was cut by 2 bases, the J end by 2 bases, with 18 bases between. The CDR3 nucleotides are TGTGCCAGCTCACCAAAGTGGCTAGCTTGGACGCAAGAGACCCAGTACTTC. Encoded protein: CASSPKWLAWTQETQYF. Combining the CDR3 with reference TRBV18 and TRBJ2-5 gives the whole variable domain NAGVMQNPRHLVRRRGQEARLRCSPMKGHSHVYWYRQLPEEGLKFMVYLQKENIIDESGMPKERFSAEFPKEGPSILRIQQVVRGDSAAYFCASSPKWLAWTQETQYFGPGTRLLVL.

The chain carries TRBV3-1 and TRBJ2-1; 9 bases fit TRBD2. Germline V lookup: CDR1 LGHDT, CDR2 YNNKEL (reference sequence). This CDR3 spans 16 amino acids. Trimming cost V 1 base and J 5 bases; bases outside gene matches: 6. CDR3: CASSQGYSGGDNEQFF. The CDR3, as DNA: TGTGCCAGCAGCCAAGGGTATAGCGGGGGAGACAATGAGCAGTTCTTC.

This sequence joins TRBV12-3 or TRBV12-4 and TRBJ2-1; 10 positions agree with TRBD1. J was trimmed by 5 bases and V by 6 bases; bases with no gene match: 4. The CDR3 is 14 amino acids. In nucleotides, the CDR3 is TGTGCCAGCAGCTCGGGACAGGGGAACAATGAGCAGTTCTTC. Translated, it gives CASSSGQGNNEQFF.

The chain combines TRBV28 with TRBJ2-1, with 10 bases matching TRBD2. This CDR3 has 16 amino acids. Germline values: CDR1 MDHEN, CDR2 SYDVKM. V was pared by 3 bases and J by 7 bases, with 9 bases of the junction left unmatched. The chain's CDR3 is CASSFLGLAGVNEQFF. The CDR3 DNA follows: TGTGCCAGCAGTTTCTTGGGTCTAGCGGGGGTTAATGAGCAGTTCTTC.

The V call is TRBV28, the J call TRBJ2-2; 8 bases are shared with TRBD1. This CDR3 has 15 residues. V lost 6 bases and J lost 4; bases outside the gene matches: 7. Germline V gene sequence: CDR1 MDHEN, CDR2 SYDVKM. DNA for the CDR3: TGTGCCAGCAGCTGGCTAACAGGGGGCACCGGGGAGCTGTTTTTT. It is translated as CASSWLTGGTGELFF.

V usage is TRBV12-3 or TRBV12-4 and J usage is TRBJ1-2; 7 bases fit TRBD1. The length of the CDR3 is 15 residues. After removal of 3 bases from V and 4 bases from J, the junction contained 8 bases not matched to a gene. Written as DNA, the CDR3 is TGTGCCAGCAGTTTTGGGGACAGCGAACGCTATGGCTACACCTTC. Its protein product is CASSFGDSERYGYTF.

By proportion, this clonotype is medium-sized. This sequence may be a read error, since a much larger clone differs from it by one base. The chain recombines TRBV12-3 or TRBV12-4 with TRBJ2-4; 8 nucleotides match TRBD1. The CDR3 is made up of 14 amino acids. The V gene end was trimmed by 5 bases and the J gene end by 8 bases; junction bases not matched to a gene: 8. The DNA for the CDR3 is TGTGCCAGCAGTGTAGACGACAGGGGACACATTCAGTACTTC. Its protein product is CASSVDDRGHIQYF.

V is TRBV20-1 and J is TRBJ2-1; 10 nucleotides match TRBD2. The CDR3 has 14 residues. Germline loops: CDR1 DFQATT, CDR2 SNEGSKA (reference sequence). Trimming took 3 bases from V and 12 from J; bases not matched to a gene: 11. CDR3 loop: CSARGSGGLMGQFF. As DNA, the CDR3 is TGCAGTGCTAGGGGTAGCGGGGGGTTAATGGGGCAGTTCTTC.

J is TRBJ1-1 and V is TRBV18; maybe TRBD1 (5 bases). The CDR3 extends over 14 amino acids. Germline lookup yields CDR1 KGHSH and CDR2 LQKENI. Trimming shortened V by 1 base and J by 1 base, and 7 bases separated the two germline ends. The CDR3 DNA follows: TGTGCCAGCTCACCACGGGGCCGGAACACTGAAGCTTTCTTT. Protein product: CASSPRGRNTEAFF.

The J gene is TRBJ2-3, the V gene TRBV4-2; D remains unclear. Germline V gene lookup returns CDR1 LGHNA and CDR2 YNFKEQ. The CDR3 covers 14 residues. Trimming cost V 0 bases and J 6 bases, with 10 bases left between them. The CDR3 coding sequence is TGTGCCAGCAGCCAAGATCGCGAGTCCGATACGCAGTATTTT. Amino acid sequence: CASSQDRESDTQYF.

The V gene is TRBV6-2 or TRBV6-3, the J gene TRBJ2-7, with 7 bases identical to TRBD2. Germline assignment: CDR1 MNHEY and CDR2 SVGEGT. The V segment lost 6 bases and the J segment 4 bases; nucleotides outside the gene matches: 18. There are 17 residues in the CDR3. CDR3 DNA sequence: TGTGCCAGCAGCTTAACCGGACTGCTGGGGAGGGGATACGAGCAGTACTTC. Translation: CASSLTGLLGRGYEQYF.

This chain connects TRBV12-3 or TRBV12-4 to TRBJ2-5; D might be TRBD2 (5 bases). V shed 4 bases and J shed 5 bases, with 14 bases lying between them. This CDR3 is built from 14 residues. The CDR3 protein is CASSSAWGEETQYF. The CDR3 region has the DNA TGTGCCAGCAGTTCTGCCTGGGGAGAGGAGACCCAGTACTTC.

The chain joins TRBV29-1 to TRBJ1-1, with 7 bases matching TRBD1. This CDR3 has 13 residues. J gave up 6 bases and V 3 bases, and 7 bases lay outside the gene matches. Germline CDR1 and CDR2: SQVTM and ANQGSEA. This CDR3 reads CSVEGRQGAEAFF. The CDR3 bases are TGCAGCGTTGAGGGGCGACAGGGCGCTGAAGCTTTCTTT.

Only one count was recorded for this clonotype. The gene calls are TRBV7-2 and TRBJ1-4; 10 bases align to TRBD1. The CDR3 length is 15 residues. CDR1 and CDR2 (germline): SGHTA, FQGNSA. J gave up 6 bases and V 3 bases, and 4 bases lay outside the gene matches. The CDR3 DNA sequence: TGTACCAGCAGCTTCCCGGGGACAGGGGATGAAAAACTGTTTTTT. Its translation: CTSSFPGTGDEKLFF.

The genes are TRBV4-1 and TRBJ1-1; 7 nucleotides match TRBD1. The CDR3 extends over 15 amino acids. The V gene's germline CDR1 is MGHRA and CDR2 YSYEKL. Trimming removed 0 bases from V and 5 bases from J; junction bases left unmatched: 6. DNA of the CDR3: TGCGCCAGCAGCCAAGATCACAGGGGAGAAACTGAAGCTTTCTTT. Protein sequence: CASSQDHRGETEAFF.

The chain links TRBV4-1 to TRBJ2-1; tentatively, D is TRBD2 (5 bases). Germline CDR1 and CDR2: MGHRA and YSYEKL. V was trimmed by 3 bases and J by 6 bases, leaving 9 bases between them. CDR3 length: 13 residues. Written as DNA, the CDR3 is TGCGCCAGCAGCCATGAACTAGTCAATGAGCAGTTCTTC. Translation gives CASSHELVNEQFF.

The chain combines TRBV6-5 with TRBJ2-7; a possible D gene is TRBD1 (6 bases). Germline V gene sequence: CDR1 MNHEY, CDR2 SVGAGI. Trimming took 6 bases from V and 2 from J, leaving 17 bases between them. CDR3 length equals 15 residues. CDR3 bases: TGTGCCAGCAGCCTAACAGGGACCCTCACCTACGAGCAGTACTTC. It yields the protein CASSLTGTLTYEQYF.

The J gene is TRBJ2-2, the V gene TRBV28; D may be TRBD1 (5 bases). The ends were cut back, 5 bases at V and 4 bases at J, with 11 bases in the middle. The CDR3 covers 14 residues. Germline V gene sequence: CDR1 MDHEN, CDR2 SYDVKM. CDR3 nucleotide sequence: TGTGCCAGCAGTAGAGGACATATCACCGGGGAGCTGTTTTTT. This gives the protein CASSRGHITGELFF.

The gene calls are TRBV18 and TRBJ1-5; D ambiguous. The V end lost 3 bases, the J end lost 2 bases, and 11 bases lay between the germline ends. Germline CDR1 KGHSH, CDR2 LQKENI. This CDR3 has 15 amino acids. In DNA form, the CDR3 reads TGTGCCAGCTCACCTCACCCGTCGGGCAATCAGCCCCAGCATTTT. Its protein is CASSPHPSGNQPQHF.

The chain combines TRBV20-1 with TRBJ2-7; the D gene is possibly TRBD2 (6 bases). Germline assignment: CDR1 DFQATT and CDR2 SNEGSKA (reference sequence). This CDR3 has 15 amino acids. The V end lost 1 base, the J end lost 7 bases, and 20 bases lay between the germline ends. The CDR3, as DNA: TGCAGTGCTAGAGGCGGGGCCTGGGTCAGCAATGAGCAGTACTTC. As protein: CSARGGAWVSNEQYF.